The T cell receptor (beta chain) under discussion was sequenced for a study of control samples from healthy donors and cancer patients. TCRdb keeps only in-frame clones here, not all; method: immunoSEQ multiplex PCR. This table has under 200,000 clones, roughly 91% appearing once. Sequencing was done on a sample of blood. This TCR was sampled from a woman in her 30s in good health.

For the CDR3, the DNA is TGTGCCAGCAGCTTAGCTGGACAGGTTACCTACGAGCAGTACTTC. Amino acids: CASSLAGQVTYEQYF. The chain employs TRBV11-1 and TRBJ2-7; 7 bases are a match to TRBD1. V shed 0 bases, J shed 2 bases, and the junction held 4 bases outside the gene matches. The length of the CDR3 is 15 residues. Germline values: CDR1 SGHAT, CDR2 FQDESV (reference sequence).